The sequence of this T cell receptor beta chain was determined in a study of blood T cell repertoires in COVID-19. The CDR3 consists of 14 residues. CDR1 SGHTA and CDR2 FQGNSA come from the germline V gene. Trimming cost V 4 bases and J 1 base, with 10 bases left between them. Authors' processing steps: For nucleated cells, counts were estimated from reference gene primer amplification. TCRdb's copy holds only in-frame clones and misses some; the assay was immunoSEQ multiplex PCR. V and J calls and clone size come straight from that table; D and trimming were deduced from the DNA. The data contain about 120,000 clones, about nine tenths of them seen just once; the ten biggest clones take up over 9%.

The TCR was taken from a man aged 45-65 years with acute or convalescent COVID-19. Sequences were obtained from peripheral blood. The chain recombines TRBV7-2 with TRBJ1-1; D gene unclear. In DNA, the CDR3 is TGTGCCAGCAGCTCACTACATACGAACACTGAAGCTTTCTTT. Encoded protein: CASSSLHTNTEAFF.